These 11 T cell receptor beta chains were all obtained from the same sample, sequenced in a study of blood T cell repertoires in COVID-19. The protocol was immunoSEQ multiplex PCR, while the TCRdb copy is restricted to in-frame clones and leaves out a portion. This sample has around 250,000 clones; 90% occur once, and the top ten carry under 2.5%. The sample taken for sequencing was peripheral blood. The origin of the receptors is a woman in her sixties with COVID-19, enrolled during active disease.

The rearrangement uses TRBV2 and TRBJ1-4, with no clear D. In germline, CDR1 is SNHLY, CDR2 FYNNEI. The CDR3 runs to 14 residues. V was shortened by 3 bases and J by 8 bases, with 13 bases between the two germline ends. The CDR3 DNA reads TGTGCCAGCAGTGACCTACGGAGGTGGGAAAAACTGTTTTTT. Amino acids: CASSDLRRWEKLFF.

This chain links TRBV19 with TRBJ1-5; weak D call: TRBD1 (6 bases). The V end lost 6 bases, the J end lost 5 bases, and 23 bases lay between the germline ends. The CDR3 spans 17 residues. CDR1 and CDR2 (germline): LNHDA, SQIVND (reference sequence). DNA for the CDR3: TGTGCCAGTAGCCCAATCTGGACAGCTCAACGCCATCAGCCCCAGCATTTT. Translating it yields CASSPIWTAQRHQPQHF.

The chain combines TRBV5-1 with TRBJ2-2, with D possibly matching TRBD1 (5 bases). The CDR3 totals 15 residues. The germline V gene has CDR1 SGHRS and CDR2 YFSETQ. Trimming removed 5 bases at V and 0 bases at J, with 11 bases between. The DNA of the CDR3 is TGCGCCAGCAGTCTTGACAGAGCGAACACCGGGGAGCTGTTTTTT. This gives the protein CASSLDRANTGELFF.

In its sample, this clone was seen a few times. The chain recombines TRBV12-5 with TRBJ1-2, with a possible D match to TRBD1 (6 bases). The CDR3 contains 16 residues. Germline V gives CDR1 LGHNT, CDR2 FRNRAP. Between the trimmed V and J ends, which lost 6 bases and 7 bases, there was a span of 24 bases. The CDR3 loop is CASGTGMFPSIGGYTF. The CDR3 nucleotides read TGTGCTAGTGGAACAGGGATGTTTCCCTCTATCGGTGGCTACACCTTC. The whole variable domain, filled in from reference TRBV12-5 and TRBJ1-2, reads DARVTQTPRHKVTEMGQEVTMRCQPILGHNTVFWYRQTMMQGLELLAYFRNRAPLDDSGMPKDRFSAEMPDATLATLKIQPSEPRDSAVYFCASGTGMFPSIGGYTFGSGTRLTVV.

J is TRBJ2-3 and V is TRBV7-2; TRBD2 might be the D (5 bases). V was pared by 3 bases and J by 8 bases, with 9 bases between. The CDR3 is 12 residues long. In germline, CDR1 is SGHTA, CDR2 FQGNSA. The CDR3 bases are TGTGCCAGCAGCTTGAGTGAGGGTACGCAGTATTTT. It is translated as CASSLSEGTQYF. Variable domain in full (rest from reference TRBV7-2 and TRBJ2-3): GAGVSQSPSNKVTEKGKDVELRCDPISGHTALYWYRQSLGQGLEFLIYFQGNSAPDKSGLPSDRFSAERTGGSVSTLTIQRTQQEDSAVYLCASSLSEGTQYFGPGTRLTVL.

This chain uses TRBV7-2 with TRBJ2-7; possibly TRBD1 for D (5 bases). V gave up 5 bases and J gave up 0 bases, with 14 bases separating them. From germline, CDR1 is SGHTA and CDR2 FQGNSA. This CDR3 contains 15 residues. CDR3 amino acids: CASSLSPGPSYEQYF. The CDR3 DNA is TGTGCCAGCAGCCTCTCTCCAGGGCCCTCCTACGAGCAGTACTTC.

This clone appeared a few times. The identical CDR3 is also encoded by other nucleotide sequences in the sample. J is TRBJ2-7 and V is TRBV30; D might be TRBD1 (5 bases). CDR1 and CDR2 (germline): GTSNPN, SVGIG (reference sequence). The V end was cut by 3 bases, the J end by 4 bases, with 10 bases between. This CDR3 has 12 amino acids. CDR3 protein: CAWSPDRYEQYF. The CDR3 DNA sequence: TGTGCCTGGAGCCCTGACAGATACGAGCAGTACTTC.

The V and J genes are TRBV3-1 (or the pseudogene TRBV3-2) and TRBJ2-1, with 11 bases fitting TRBD2. Germline-derived CDR1 and CDR2 are LGHDT and YNNKEL (reference sequence). The CDR3 is 18 residues long. V was clipped by 2 bases and J by 4 bases; unmatched bases: 10. CDR3 region: CASSQYKASGGRYNEQFF. The DNA for the CDR3 is TGTGCCAGCAGCCAATATAAGGCTAGCGGGGGGAGATACAATGAGCAGTTCTTC.

The rearrangement links TRBV2 to TRBJ2-2; 11 nucleotides agree with TRBD2. The CDR3 totals 16 residues. Germline V gives CDR1 SNHLY, CDR2 FYNNEI. The V segment lost 8 bases and the J segment 7 bases; nucleotides outside the gene matches: 12. As DNA, the CDR3 is TGTGCCAGCTACGAGCTAGCGGGGGGAGGTAGCGGGGAGCTGTTTTTT. This encodes CASYELAGGGSGELFF.

In this sample, this clone turned up a few times. The V gene is TRBV10-3, the J gene TRBJ1-1, with TRBD1 as a possible D gene (6 bases). The CDR3 runs to 14 residues. V lost 3 bases, J lost 3 bases, and 11 bases lay in between. The germline CDR1 and CDR2 sequences are ENHRY and SYGVKD. The DNA for the CDR3 is TGTGCCATCAGTGACTATGGACAGCACACTGAAGCTTTCTTT. It translates to CAISDYGQHTEAFF.

The chain links TRBV7-3 to TRBJ1-1; perhaps TRBD1 as D (5 bases). The V and J ends lost 3 bases and 4 bases respectively, with 9 bases between them. Germline V gives CDR1 SGHTA, CDR2 FQGTGA. This CDR3 has 13 residues. CDR3: CASSFRQGTEAFF. CDR3 nucleotide sequence: TGTGCCAGCAGCTTTAGGCAGGGCACTGAAGCTTTCTTT.